The T cell receptor (beta chain) described here comes from a study of blood T cell repertoires in COVID-19. Study in general: The United States, Italy and Spain provided the acute and convalescent COVID-19 samples. In each case, the material was cDNA or gDNA derived from T cells, B-cell-depleted T cells, or PBMCs.

The V gene's germline CDR1 is DFQATT and CDR2 SNEGSKA (reference sequence). The germline V and J ends were trimmed by 3 bases and 11 bases, with 10 bases remaining between them. CDR3 length equals 10 residues. Per the study methods: For nucleated cells, counts were estimated from reference gene primer amplification. Profiling relied on immunoSEQ multiplex PCR, and the TCRdb table lists in-frame clones only, not all of them. V, J and clone size are those of that table, while D and trimming were read from the DNA. The sample includes approximately 210,000 clones, over 75% seen only once; the top ten take approximately 5.4%. This clone came up once.

Sequenced: peripheral blood. The V call is TRBV20-1, the J call TRBJ1-1; D is perhaps TRBD1 (6 bases). The clonotype originates from a human donor in a cohort sampled during active COVID-19. The CDR3 is CSARGARAFF. CDR3 nucleotides: TGCAGTGCTAGGGGGGCACGCGCTTTCTTT.